What follows are 32 T cell receptor beta chains derived from one specimen sequenced in a study of T cells in localized non-small cell lung cancer. The method was immunoSEQ multiplex PCR; TCRdb's version includes in-frame clones alone and lacks a portion of them. The table lists approximately 46,000 clones, 65% to 90% of them singletons. Sequences were derived from peripheral blood mononuclear cells, sampled before any cancer treatment. The source is a man aged 35 to 69 with stage III lung adenocarcinoma.

The chain employs TRBV6-5 and TRBJ2-2, with D unresolved. CDR3 length: 13 residues. CDR1 and CDR2 from the germline V gene are MNHEY and SVGAGI. V dropped 4 bases and J dropped 3 bases, with 6 bases sitting between them. CDR3 bases: TGTGCCAGCAGTTTATCAGACACCGGGGAGCTGTTTTTT. Translation gives CASSLSDTGELFF.

This clone has a single count. The chain links TRBV15 to TRBJ2-3; D remains ambiguous. V dropped 8 bases and J dropped 7 bases, with 19 bases sitting between them. There are 14 residues in the CDR3. The germline V gene encodes CDR1 LNHNV and CDR2 YYDKDF (reference sequence). DNA for the CDR3: TGTGCCACCCGAGTGGGCGGACCAACTAATACGCAGTATTTT. Translating it yields CATRVGGPTNTQYF.

The J gene is TRBJ2-1, the V gene TRBV29-1, with 9 bases that match TRBD1. Germline values: CDR1 SQVTM, CDR2 ANQGSEA. The V and J ends lost 3 bases and 7 bases, in that order; junction bases with no gene match: 4. There are 13 residues in the CDR3. The CDR3 loop is CSVERDRENEQFF. In nucleotides, the CDR3 is TGCAGCGTTGAGCGGGACAGGGAAAATGAGCAGTTCTTC.

J is TRBJ2-6 and V is TRBV19; D gene ambiguous. The V end was cut by 0 bases, the J end by 5 bases, with 14 bases between. Germline assignment: CDR1 LNHDA and CDR2 SQIVND (reference sequence). The CDR3 consists of 17 residues. CDR3 nucleotides: TGTGCCAGTAGTATAGATCTTGACGAACCTAGGGCCAACGTCCTGACTTTC. This sequence encodes CASSIDLDEPRANVLTF.

This clone was observed a single time. The CDR3 DNA reads TGTGCCAGCAGTTACTCGAGTCCTCCCTATGGCTACACCTTC. Its protein product is CASSYSSPPYGYTF. The V gene is TRBV6-5, the J gene TRBJ1-2; D call uncertain. Trimming left V 0 bases short and J 4 bases short, with 9 bases between. This CDR3 is 14 amino acids long. Germline CDR1 MNHEY, CDR2 SVGAGI.

J is TRBJ2-2 and V is TRBV9; D remains ambiguous. Germline CDR1 reads SGDLS; CDR2 reads YYNGEE. CDR3 length equals 15 residues. V dropped 0 bases and J dropped 1 base, with 7 bases sitting between them. For the CDR3, the DNA is TGTGCCAGCAGCGTAGAGCTGTTGAACACCGGGGAGCTGTTTTTT. This encodes CASSVELLNTGELFF.

The gene calls are TRBV5-1 and TRBJ2-1, with no clear D. This CDR3 comprises 16 residues. V dropped 0 bases and J dropped 2 bases, with 12 bases sitting between them. Germline V gene data show CDR1 as SGHRS and CDR2 as YFSETQ. CDR3 bases: TGCGCCAGCAGCTTGGTTCCTTCCGGAACCTACAATGAGCAGTTCTTC. Encoded protein: CASSLVPSGTYNEQFF.

J is TRBJ1-1 and V is TRBV18, with D possibly TRBD1 on 5 matching bases. The V gene lost 5 bases and the J gene lost 11 bases, with 21 bases spanning the gap. This CDR3 comprises 14 residues. Germline V gene sequence: CDR1 KGHSH, CDR2 LQKENI. Here the CDR3 DNA reads TGTGCCAGCTCATCGGGGCAGTCAGGTTTGATGGCTTTCTTT. Residues: CASSSGQSGLMAFF.

The table lists this clone with a count of one. This chain joins TRBV7-8 and TRBJ2-4; weak D call: TRBD1 (5 bases). CDR1 is SGHVS and CDR2 is FQNEAQ in the germline V gene. Trimming stripped 1 base from V and 0 bases from J, with 13 bases between. The length of the CDR3 is 17 residues. CDR3: CASSLEGLAAAKNIQYF. CDR3 in DNA: TGTGCCAGCAGCTTAGAGGGGTTGGCGGCAGCCAAAAACATTCAGTACTTC.

V and J are TRBV6-1 and TRBJ2-7; D not resolved. Germline loops: CDR1 MNHNS, CDR2 SASEGT. This CDR3 region has 14 residues. V was clipped by 4 bases and J by 4 bases, with 14 bases between them. Written as DNA, the CDR3 is TGTGCCAGCAGTGTTGGGCAAGGGAAATACGAGCAGTACTTC. Its protein is CASSVGQGKYEQYF.

This clone was seen only a few times. CDR3 in DNA: TGTGCCAGCAGCTTTACTAGCACCGGGGAGCTGTTTTTT. This sequence encodes CASSFTSTGELFF. The rearrangement joins TRBV11-3 to TRBJ2-2; perhaps TRBD2 as D (5 bases). The V and J ends lost 3 bases and 4 bases respectively, with 6 bases between them. In germline, CDR1 is SGHNT, CDR2 YENEEA. The CDR3 sequence is 13 residues long.

This clone has a handful of counts. The gene calls are TRBV4-1 and TRBJ1-4; 7 bases align to TRBD1. Germline CDR1 is MGHRA and CDR2 is YSYEKL. V dropped 0 bases and J dropped 2; count of bases not matched to a gene: 0. This CDR3 spans 15 amino acids. The CDR3 is CASSQDRGTNEKLFF. The DNA of the CDR3 is TGCGCCAGCAGCCAAGACAGGGGGACTAATGAAAAACTGTTTTTT.

The CDR3 protein is CASSRDRGATKNIQYF. The CDR3 DNA sequence: TGTGCCAGCTCACGAGACAGGGGCGCGACCAAAAACATTCAGTACTTC. The gene calls are TRBV18 and TRBJ2-4, with 8 bases lining up with TRBD1. V dropped 4 bases and J dropped 2; count of bases not matched to a gene: 7. The germline V gene encodes CDR1 KGHSH and CDR2 LQKENI. The CDR3 is 16 amino acids.

The CDR3 DNA is TGCGCCAGCAGCCATTCCCGGGACCAAGAGACCCAGTACTTC. It encodes CASSHSRDQETQYF. The chain uses TRBV5-1 and TRBJ2-5, with D unresolved. Trimming cost V 4 bases and J 0 bases, with 10 bases left between them. CDR1 is SGHRS, CDR2 YFSETQ, per germline. This CDR3 is built from 14 residues.

The J gene is TRBJ2-7, the V gene TRBV27, with D perhaps matching TRBD1 or TRBD2 (7 bases each). Per the germline V gene, CDR1 is MNHEY and CDR2 is SMNVEV (reference sequence). CDR3 length: 15 residues. V was cut by 6 bases and J by 5 bases, with 20 bases left in between. CDR3 in amino acids: CASRGGGRGYNEQYF. Written as DNA, the CDR3 is TGTGCCAGCAGAGGGGGGGGCAGGGGGTACAACGAGCAGTACTTC.

This clone is a singleton in its sample. The V gene is TRBV15, the J gene TRBJ2-2; D unclear. The V end lost 0 bases, the J end lost 5 bases, and 7 bases lay between the germline ends. Germline V lookup: CDR1 LNHNV, CDR2 YYDKDF (reference sequence). The CDR3 has 14 amino acids. The CDR3 DNA is TGTGCCACCAGCAGAGATTTTTCAACCGGGGAGCTGTTTTTT. Translated: CATSRDFSTGELFF.

The gene calls are TRBV12-5 and TRBJ2-1, with 11 bases fitting TRBD1. CDR3 size: 16 residues. V lost 5 bases to trimming and J lost 4 bases; unmatched junction nucleotides: 7. Germline CDR1 reads LGHNT; CDR2 reads FRNRAP. CDR3 amino acids: CASGLPGQGVYNEQFF. The DNA for the CDR3 is TGTGCTAGTGGTCTCCCGGGACAGGGGGTTTACAATGAGCAGTTCTTC.

In its sample, this clone was seen a few times. V gene TRBV15 combines with J gene TRBJ2-2; TRBD1 is a possible D gene (6 bases). Germline loops: CDR1 LNHNV, CDR2 YYDKDF (reference sequence). The CDR3 runs 17 residues. V lost 0 bases and J 0 bases, leaving 11 bases between the germline ends. CDR3 loop: CATSRDRTASNTGELFF. CDR3 sequence (DNA): TGTGCCACCAGCAGAGACAGGACAGCCTCGAACACCGGGGAGCTGTTTTTT. Complete variable domain (other parts from reference TRBV15 and TRBJ2-2): DAMVIQNPRYQVTQFGKPVTLSCSQTLNHNVMYWYQQKSSQAPKLLFHYYDKDFNNEADTPDNFQSRRPNTSFCFLDIRSPGLGDTAMYLCATSRDRTASNTGELFFGEGSRLTVL.

This CDR3 reads CAIGHEDSTDTQYF. DNA of the CDR3: TGTGCCATCGGACATGAGGACAGCACAGATACGCAGTATTTT. The gene calls are TRBV10-3 and TRBJ2-3; D is perhaps TRBD1 (5 bases). Looked up from germline, CDR1 is ENHRY and CDR2 is SYGVKD. Trimming stripped 8 bases from V and 0 bases from J, with 12 bases between. The CDR3 consists of 14 residues.

This chain connects TRBV18 to TRBJ1-6; TRBD1 matches at 9 bases. V was clipped by 3 bases and J by 0 bases; unmatched bases: 6. CDR1 is KGHSH and CDR2 is LQKENI in the germline V gene. The length of the CDR3 is 18 residues. Written as DNA, the CDR3 is TGTGCCAGCTCACCGATGGGGACAGGGAGCTCCTATAATTCACCCCTCCACTTT. The encoded protein is CASSPMGTGSSYNSPLHF.

The rearrangement links TRBV25-1 to TRBJ1-6; D may be TRBD1 (5 bases). V gave up 7 bases and J gave up 9 bases, with 16 bases separating them. The germline CDR1 and CDR2 sequences are MGHDK and SYGVNS. The CDR3 contains 14 residues. The CDR3 nucleotides read TGTGCCAGCACGTTCGCAGGGATAAGTTCACCCCTCCACTTT. It translates to CASTFAGISSPLHF.

The chain carries TRBV11-1 and TRBJ2-3; D is perhaps TRBD1 or TRBD2 (5 bases each). Germline CDR1 and CDR2: SGHAT and FQDESV (reference sequence). The length of the CDR3 is 16 residues. The V end was cut by 3 bases, the J end by 0 bases, with 13 bases between. CDR3 sequence reads: CASSLNWDRSTDTQYF. CDR3 bases: TGTGCCAGCAGCTTGAATTGGGACCGTAGCACAGATACGCAGTATTTT.

In DNA form, the CDR3 reads TGTGCCAGTCTGGGGACAGGACAAACCACTGAAGCTTTCTTT. Its translation is CASLGTGQTTEAFF. This rearrangement joins TRBV6-1 to TRBJ1-1, with 8 nucleotides matching TRBD1. J lost 4 bases, V lost 9 bases, and 10 bases had no gene match. CDR3 length: 14 amino acids. Germline lookup yields CDR1 MNHNS and CDR2 SASEGT.

A single count supports this clone. CDR3: CASSLWAVQGGDEQFF. CDR3 nucleotides: TGTGCCAGCAGTTTATGGGCGGTACAGGGAGGAGATGAGCAGTTCTTC. The chain joins TRBV27 to TRBJ2-1; D tentatively fits TRBD1 or TRBD2 (6 bases each). The CDR3 covers 16 residues. Trimming stripped 1 base from V and 8 bases from J, with 18 bases between. Looked up from germline, CDR1 is MNHEY and CDR2 is SMNVEV (reference sequence).

In this sample, this clone turned up once. This rearrangement joins TRBV27 to TRBJ2-7; 11 bases are a match to TRBD1. Losses at the gene ends were 10 bases for V and 4 bases for J; bases not matched to a gene: 6. This CDR3 comprises 13 residues. Germline assignment: CDR1 MNHEY and CDR2 SMNVEV (reference sequence). CDR3 coding DNA: TGTGCCACCCGGACAGGGGGCTCGTACGAGCAGTACTTC. Encoded protein: CATRTGGSYEQYF.

The chain employs TRBV14 and TRBJ1-4; 7 bases are shared with TRBD1. The V segment lost 5 bases and the J segment 0 bases; nucleotides outside the gene matches: 15. CDR1 and CDR2 (germline): SGHDN, FVKESK. The CDR3 spans 19 residues. The CDR3 DNA reads as TGTGCCAGCAGCAAAGCAAGGGGGCGAAGGCCTACAACTAATGAAAAACTGTTTTTT. Translation gives CASSKARGRRPTTNEKLFF.

The chain recombines TRBV29-1 with TRBJ2-4; 7 bases match TRBD2. CDR1 and CDR2 (germline): SQVTM, ANQGSEA. Trimming took 7 bases from V and 3 from J; bases not matched to a gene: 9. The CDR3 contains 14 residues. CDR3 amino acids: CSALSGVGKNIQYF. DNA of the CDR3: TGCAGCGCACTCAGCGGGGTTGGCAAAAACATTCAGTACTTC. The variable domain in full, with the rest retrieved from reference TRBV29-1 and TRBJ2-4, is SAVISQKPSRDICQRGTSLTIQCQVDSQVTMMFWYRQQPGQSLTLIATANQGSEATYESGFVIDKFPISRPNLTFSTLTVSNMSPEDSSIYLCSALSGVGKNIQYFGAGTRLSVL.

This clone has just one count. CDR3 sequence reads: CASSYFNEQFF. CDR3 in DNA: TGTGCCAGCAGTTACTTCAATGAGCAGTTCTTC. V is TRBV6-6 and J is TRBJ2-1; D is unresolved. This CDR3 contains 11 residues. Germline V gene sequence: CDR1 MNHNY, CDR2 SVGAGI (reference sequence). With 1 base removed from V and 6 bases from J, the gap between germline ends came to 1 base.

The V gene is TRBV10-3, the J gene TRBJ2-3; 9 nucleotides line up with TRBD2. The V segment lost 4 bases and the J segment 1 base; nucleotides outside the gene matches: 12. CDR3 length equals 18 residues. From germline, CDR1 is ENHRY and CDR2 SYGVKD. CDR3 coding DNA: TGTGCCATCAGTGGAGCTAGCGGGGTGCCGGACGGCACAGATACGCAGTATTTT. This gives the protein CAISGASGVPDGTDTQYF.

The gene calls are TRBV5-4 and TRBJ2-5; TRBD2 agrees at 11 bases. Trimming took 0 bases from V and 1 from J; bases not matched to a gene: 8. The CDR3 has 18 residues. The germline V gene has CDR1 SGHNT and CDR2 YYREEE (reference sequence). The CDR3: CASSLEASGGPGQETQYF. CDR3 nucleotide sequence: TGTGCCAGCAGCTTGGAGGCTAGCGGGGGGCCGGGCCAAGAGACCCAGTACTTC. Looking up the rest from reference TRBV5-4 and TRBJ2-5 gives the full variable domain: ETGVTQSPTHLIKTRGQQVTLRCSSQSGHNTVSWYQQALGQGPQFIFQYYREEENGRGNFPPRFSGLQFPNYSSELNVNALELDDSALYLCASSLEASGGPGQETQYFGPGTRLLVL.

The chain joins TRBV19 to TRBJ1-1; D is uncertain. CDR1 is LNHDA and CDR2 is SQIVND in the germline V gene (reference sequence). With 3 bases removed from V and 2 bases from J, the gap between germline ends came to 13 bases. The CDR3 contains 15 residues. Here the CDR3 reads CASSIWGVINTEAFF. CDR3 coding DNA: TGTGCCAGTAGTATCTGGGGTGTAATAAACACTGAAGCTTTCTTT.

This chain connects TRBV27 to TRBJ1-6, with D maybe TRBD1 (5 bases). CDR3 size: 14 residues. Germline CDR1 reads MNHEY; CDR2 reads SMNVEV (reference sequence). V lost 5 bases to trimming and J lost 9 bases, with 14 bases between them. Here the CDR3 reads CASSQGRGVSPLHF. For the CDR3, the DNA is TGTGCCAGCAGTCAGGGAAGGGGAGTTTCACCCCTCCACTTT.